The 11 T cell receptor beta chains below come from one sample, sequenced in a study of somatic mutations in cytotoxic T cells in rheumatoid arthritis. Sequencing used immunoSEQ multiplex PCR; TCRdb keeps in-frame clones, though not all of them. In the table there are 16,000 or so clones, 75% to 80% of which are singletons. Input material: CD8+ T cells sorted from blood. These receptors originate from an adult with rheumatoid arthritis.

This chain uses TRBV29-1 with TRBJ2-7, with 8 bases identical to TRBD2. The CDR3 contains 13 residues. Germline trimming cut 5 bases from V and 6 bases from J; bases unmatched to any gene: 9. CDR1 and CDR2 from the germline V gene are SQVTM and ANQGSEA. The CDR3 loop reads CSVTPGLATEQYF. CDR3 nucleotide sequence: TGCAGCGTTACACCCGGACTAGCAACCGAGCAGTACTTC.

The chain uses TRBV7-2 and TRBJ1-1; 10 bases fit TRBD1. Trimming removed 4 bases from V and 0 bases from J; junction bases left unmatched: 11. Per germline, CDR1 SGHTA and CDR2 FQGNSA. The CDR3 runs 18 residues. Here the CDR3 DNA reads TGTGCCAGCAGCTCTCTAAATGGGGACAGGGGAATGAACACTGAAGCTTTCTTT. Translated, it gives CASSSLNGDRGMNTEAFF.

The J gene is TRBJ1-2, the V gene TRBV10-3; D possibly corresponds to TRBD1 (5 bases). In germline, CDR1 is ENHRY, CDR2 SYGVKD. V shed 8 bases and J shed 1 base, with 14 bases lying between them. This CDR3 contains 14 residues. CDR3 in amino acids: CAIPLGGGNYGYTF. The CDR3 coding sequence is TGTGCCATCCCGCTCGGCGGGGGTAACTATGGCTACACCTTC.

This clone was detected a few times. The chain recombines TRBV7-9 with TRBJ1-2, with no clear D. Germline CDR1 reads SEHNR; CDR2 reads FQNEAQ (reference sequence). This CDR3 contains 11 residues. Trimming left V 1 base short and J 7 bases short, with 4 bases between. The CDR3 DNA is TGTGCCAGCAGCTTAGATGGTGGCTACACCTTC. It encodes CASSLDGGYTF.

This clone counts as medium-sized (0.01 to 0.1%). The CDR3 spells CASSIALYYEQYF. The CDR3 DNA reads TGTGCCAGTAGTATCGCCTTATACTACGAGCAGTACTTC. This chain links TRBV19 with TRBJ2-7; unclear D gene. This CDR3 is built from 13 residues. V gave up 3 bases and J gave up 3 bases, with 9 bases separating them. Per the germline V gene, CDR1 is LNHDA and CDR2 is SQIVND (reference sequence).

The chain has TRBV5-1 and TRBJ2-5; 9 positions agree with TRBD1. V lost 7 bases to trimming and J lost 0 bases; unmatched junction nucleotides: 13. Germline values: CDR1 SGHRS, CDR2 YFSETQ. CDR3 size: 17 residues. The CDR3 bases are TGCGCCAGCTTCCGGGACAGGGTCATCGAGGACCAAGAGACCCAGTACTTC. Its translation: CASFRDRVIEDQETQYF.

The genes are TRBV19 and TRBJ1-4, with TRBD1 as a possible D gene (5 bases). CDR1 is LNHDA, CDR2 SQIVND, per germline (reference sequence). CDR3 length equals 16 residues. Trimming shortened V by 10 bases and J by 8 bases, and 26 bases separated the two germline ends. The DNA of the CDR3 is TGTGCCACCAAAACCCCAGGGCTTTGGGGTGGGGAAAAACTGTTTTTT. As protein: CATKTPGLWGGEKLFF.

This chain connects TRBV7-9 to TRBJ2-7; no definite D call. Deletions cut 4 bases from V and 1 base from J, with 5 bases between. The CDR3 has 12 residues. Germline CDR1 reads SEHNR; CDR2 reads FQNEAQ (reference sequence). The CDR3 sequence: CASSYRSYEQYF. CDR3 nucleotides: TGTGCCAGCAGCTACCGTTCCTACGAGCAGTACTTC.

V and J are TRBV9 and TRBJ2-1; 8 nucleotides agree with TRBD2. The V and J ends lost 2 bases and 10 bases, in that order; junction bases with no gene match: 11. CDR1 and CDR2 from the germline V gene are SGDLS and YYNGEE. The length of the CDR3 is 15 residues. The CDR3 is CASSVSGLGPSEQFF. As DNA, the CDR3 is TGTGCCAGCAGCGTCTCGGGACTAGGCCCCTCGGAGCAGTTCTTC.

CDR3 sequence (DNA): TGTGCCAGCAGTGTTTTCCGTGCGGGAGTAGGAAATGAGCAGTTCTTC. The encoded protein is CASSVFRAGVGNEQFF. V and J are TRBV2 and TRBJ2-1; TRBD2 agrees at 7 bases. Germline CDR1 is SNHLY and CDR2 is FYNNEI. The CDR3 is made up of 16 amino acids. With 4 bases clipped from V and 7 bases from J, the junction kept 13 bases outside the gene matches.

The CDR3 bases are TGCGCCAGCAGCCAAGGACAGCCCTTCAATGAAAAACTGTTTTTT. Residues: CASSQGQPFNEKLFF. The V and J genes are TRBV4-3 and TRBJ1-4; D perhaps matches TRBD1 (5 bases). Germline loops: CDR1 LGHNA, CDR2 YSLEER. The V gene lost 1 base and the J gene lost 5 bases, with 11 bases spanning the gap. The CDR3 totals 15 residues.